This T cell receptor (beta chain) was identified during a study of shared clonotypes between healthy human individuals. Study conclusions and caveats: Only a few donors were included, so the genetic and exposure-history diversity represented was limited.

Trimming removed 6 bases from V and 6 bases from J, with 11 bases in between. CDR3 length: 13 residues. Germline V gene lookup returns CDR1 LNHNV and CDR2 YYDKDF (reference sequence). Every unsorted PBMC PCR replicate was loaded with about 300 ng DNA, about 30,000 T cell genomes. TCRdb keeps only in-frame clones here, not all; method: immunoSEQ multiplex PCR. The sample includes approximately 500,000 clones, 81% of them seen just once. Remarks on this clone: Its antigen is unidentified.

The rearrangement uses TRBV15 and TRBJ2-2; maybe TRBD2 (6 bases). Sequenced: PBMCs. The clonotype was recovered from a woman in her thirties or forties in good health. Some clones in this sample may be carry-over from other donors' samples. CDR3 nucleotides: TGTGCCACCAGGGGAGGAGCCGCCGGGGAGCTGTTTTTT. Translating it yields CATRGGAAGELFF.